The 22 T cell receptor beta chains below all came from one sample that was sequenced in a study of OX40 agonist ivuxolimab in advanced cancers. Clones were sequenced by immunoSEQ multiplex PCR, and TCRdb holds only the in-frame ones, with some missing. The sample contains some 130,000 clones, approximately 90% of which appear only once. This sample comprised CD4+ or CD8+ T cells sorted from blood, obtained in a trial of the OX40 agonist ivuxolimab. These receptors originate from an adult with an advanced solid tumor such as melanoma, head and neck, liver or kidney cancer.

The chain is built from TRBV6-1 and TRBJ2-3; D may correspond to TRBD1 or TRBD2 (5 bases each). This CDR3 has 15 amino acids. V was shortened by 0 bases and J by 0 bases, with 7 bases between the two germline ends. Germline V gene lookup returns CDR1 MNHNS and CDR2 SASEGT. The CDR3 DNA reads TGTGCCAGCAGTGAAGCGGGGGTTAGCACAGATACGCAGTATTTT. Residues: CASSEAGVSTDTQYF.

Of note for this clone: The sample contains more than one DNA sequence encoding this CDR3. CDR3 residues: CAWSRRGGEETQYF. The CDR3 DNA is TGTGCCTGGAGTCGTCGGGGGGGGGAAGAGACCCAGTACTTC. The V and J genes are TRBV30 and TRBJ2-5; 8 bases line up with TRBD2. This CDR3 has 14 residues. Germline-derived CDR1 and CDR2 are GTSNPN and SVGIG (reference sequence). Unmatched junction bases numbered 5, after V lost 2 bases and J lost 3 bases.

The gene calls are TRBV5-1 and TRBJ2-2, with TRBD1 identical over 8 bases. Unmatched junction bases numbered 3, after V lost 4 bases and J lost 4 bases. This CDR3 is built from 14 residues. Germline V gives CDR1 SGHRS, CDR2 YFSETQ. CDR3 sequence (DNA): TGCGCCAGCAGCAAAGGACAGGGCACCGGGGAGCTGTTTTTT. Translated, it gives CASSKGQGTGELFF.

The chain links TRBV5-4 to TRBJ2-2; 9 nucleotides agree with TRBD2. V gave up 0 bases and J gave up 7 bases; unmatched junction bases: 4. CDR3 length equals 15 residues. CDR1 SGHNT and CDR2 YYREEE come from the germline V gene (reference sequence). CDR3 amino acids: CASSLGAGGHGELFF. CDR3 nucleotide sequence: TGTGCCAGCAGCTTGGGAGCGGGGGGTCACGGGGAGCTGTTTTTT.

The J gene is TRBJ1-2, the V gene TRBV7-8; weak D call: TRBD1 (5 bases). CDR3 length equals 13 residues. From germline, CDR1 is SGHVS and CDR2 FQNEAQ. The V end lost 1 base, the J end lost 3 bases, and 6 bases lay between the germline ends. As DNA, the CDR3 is TGTGCCAGCAGCTTAGGAGGGGACTATGGCTACACCTTC. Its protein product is CASSLGGDYGYTF.

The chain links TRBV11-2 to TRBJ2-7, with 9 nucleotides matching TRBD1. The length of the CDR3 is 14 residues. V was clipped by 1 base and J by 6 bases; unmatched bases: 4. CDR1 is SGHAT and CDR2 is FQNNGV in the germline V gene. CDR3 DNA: TGTGCCAGCAGCTTAGTCGGACAGGGGATCGAGCAGTACTTC. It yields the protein CASSLVGQGIEQYF.

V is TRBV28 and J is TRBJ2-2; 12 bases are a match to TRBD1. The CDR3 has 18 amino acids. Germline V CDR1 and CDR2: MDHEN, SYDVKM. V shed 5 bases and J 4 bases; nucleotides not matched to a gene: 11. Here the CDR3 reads CASSTPGQGAIGTGELFF. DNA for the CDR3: TGTGCCAGCAGTACACCGGGACAGGGGGCGATTGGCACCGGGGAGCTGTTTTTT.

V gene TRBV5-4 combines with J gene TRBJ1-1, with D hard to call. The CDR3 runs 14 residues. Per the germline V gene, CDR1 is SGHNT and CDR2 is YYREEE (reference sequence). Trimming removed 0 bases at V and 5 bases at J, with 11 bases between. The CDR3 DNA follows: TGTGCCAGCAGCTTGGTCCCGGGAATGACTGAAGCTTTCTTT. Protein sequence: CASSLVPGMTEAFF.

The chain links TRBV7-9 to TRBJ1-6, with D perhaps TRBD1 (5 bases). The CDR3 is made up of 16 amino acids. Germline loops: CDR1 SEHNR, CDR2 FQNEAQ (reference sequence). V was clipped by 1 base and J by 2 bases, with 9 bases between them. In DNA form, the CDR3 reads TGTGCCAGCAGCTTAGAAAGGGGTGCCTATAATTCACCCCTCCACTTT. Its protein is CASSLERGAYNSPLHF.

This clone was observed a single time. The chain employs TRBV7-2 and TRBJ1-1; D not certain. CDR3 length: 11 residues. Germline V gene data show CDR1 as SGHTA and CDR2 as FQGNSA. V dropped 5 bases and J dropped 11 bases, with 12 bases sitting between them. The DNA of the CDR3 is TGTGCCAGCAGCCTCGCAGTGCATGCTTTCTTT. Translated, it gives CASSLAVHAFF.

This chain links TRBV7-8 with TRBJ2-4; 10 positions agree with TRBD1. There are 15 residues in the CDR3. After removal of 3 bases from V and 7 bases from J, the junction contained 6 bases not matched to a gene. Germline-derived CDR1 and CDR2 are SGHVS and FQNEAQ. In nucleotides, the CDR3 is TGTGCCAGCAGCTTCCCCGGGACAGGGGCTAACATTCAGTACTTC. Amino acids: CASSFPGTGANIQYF.

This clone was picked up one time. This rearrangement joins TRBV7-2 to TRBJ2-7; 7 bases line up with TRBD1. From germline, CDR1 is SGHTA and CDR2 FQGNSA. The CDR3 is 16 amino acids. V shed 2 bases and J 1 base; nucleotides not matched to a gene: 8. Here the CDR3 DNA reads TGTGCCAGCAGCTTATACGGGACAGAGGTTTCCTACGAGCAGTACTTC. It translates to CASSLYGTEVSYEQYF.

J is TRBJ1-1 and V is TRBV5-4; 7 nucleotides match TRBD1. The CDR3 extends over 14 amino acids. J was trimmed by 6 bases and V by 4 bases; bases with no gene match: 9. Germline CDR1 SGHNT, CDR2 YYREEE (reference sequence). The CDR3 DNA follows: TGTGCCAGCAGCAGGCGAGACAGGGAAGCTGAAGCTTTCTTT. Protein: CASSRRDREAEAFF. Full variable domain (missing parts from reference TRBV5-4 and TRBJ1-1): ETGVTQSPTHLIKTRGQQVTLRCSSQSGHNTVSWYQQALGQGPQFIFQYYREEENGRGNFPPRFSGLQFPNYSSELNVNALELDDSALYLCASSRRDREAEAFFGQGTRLTVV.

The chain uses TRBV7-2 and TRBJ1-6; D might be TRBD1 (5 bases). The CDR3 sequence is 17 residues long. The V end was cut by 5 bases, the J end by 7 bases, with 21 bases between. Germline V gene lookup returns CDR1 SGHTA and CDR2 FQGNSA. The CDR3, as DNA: TGTGCCAGCAGCCAAGACGTCGGGGCAGGGTTGAATTCACCCCTCCACTTT. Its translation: CASSQDVGAGLNSPLHF.

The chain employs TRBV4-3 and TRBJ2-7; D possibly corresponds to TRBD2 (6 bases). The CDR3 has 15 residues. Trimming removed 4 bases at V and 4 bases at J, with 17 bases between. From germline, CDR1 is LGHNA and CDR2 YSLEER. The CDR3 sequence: CASSPGTARLYEQYF. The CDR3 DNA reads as TGCGCCAGCAGCCCGGGGACTGCCCGTTTATACGAGCAGTACTTC.

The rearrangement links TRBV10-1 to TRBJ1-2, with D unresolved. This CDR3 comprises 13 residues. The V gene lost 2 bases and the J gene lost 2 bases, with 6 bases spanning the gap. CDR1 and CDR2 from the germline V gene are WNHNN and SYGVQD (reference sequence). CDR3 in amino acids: CASSETENYGYTF. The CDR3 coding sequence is TGCGCCAGCAGTGAGACCGAGAACTATGGCTACACCTTC.

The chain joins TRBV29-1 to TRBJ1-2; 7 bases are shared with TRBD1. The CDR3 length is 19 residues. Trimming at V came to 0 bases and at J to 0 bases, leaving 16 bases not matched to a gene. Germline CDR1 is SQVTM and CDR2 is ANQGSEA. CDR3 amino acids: CSVEDRGVGRTGANYGYTF. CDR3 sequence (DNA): TGCAGCGTTGAAGATCGGGGCGTCGGGCGAACAGGGGCTAACTATGGCTACACCTTC.

CDR3 region: CASSEGSAGRWEQYF. CDR3 nucleotides: TGTGCCAGCAGTGAAGGTTCGGCCGGCCGGTGGGAGCAGTACTTC. This chain connects TRBV25-1 to TRBJ2-7; no clear D. The V end lost 2 bases, the J end lost 7 bases, and 18 bases lay between the germline ends. The germline gives CDR1 MGHDK, CDR2 SYGVNS. The CDR3 extends over 15 amino acids.

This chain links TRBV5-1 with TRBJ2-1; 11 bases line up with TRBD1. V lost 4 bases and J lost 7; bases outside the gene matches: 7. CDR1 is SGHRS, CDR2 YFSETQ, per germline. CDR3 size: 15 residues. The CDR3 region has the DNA TGCGCCAGCAGCCCGGACAGGGGGCGTTTAAATGAGCAGTTCTTC. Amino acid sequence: CASSPDRGRLNEQFF.

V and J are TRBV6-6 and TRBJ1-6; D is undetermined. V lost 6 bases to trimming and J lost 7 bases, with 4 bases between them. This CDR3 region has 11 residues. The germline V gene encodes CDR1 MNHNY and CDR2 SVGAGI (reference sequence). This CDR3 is CASSRNSPLHF. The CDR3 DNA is TGTGCCAGCAGCCGAAATTCACCCCTCCACTTT.

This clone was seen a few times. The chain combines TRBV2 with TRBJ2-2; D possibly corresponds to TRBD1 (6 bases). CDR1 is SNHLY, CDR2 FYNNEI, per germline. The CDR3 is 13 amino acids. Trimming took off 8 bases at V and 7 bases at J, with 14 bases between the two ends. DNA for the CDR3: TGTGCCAGCCGGACAGCCGTGGTCGGGGAGCTGTTTTTT. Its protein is CASRTAVVGELFF. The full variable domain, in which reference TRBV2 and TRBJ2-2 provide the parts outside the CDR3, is EPEVTQTPSHQVTQMGQEVILRCVPISNHLYFYWYRQILGQKVEFLVSFYNNEISEKSEIFDDQFSVERPDGSNFTLKIRSTKLEDSAMYFCASRTAVVGELFFGEGSRLTVL.

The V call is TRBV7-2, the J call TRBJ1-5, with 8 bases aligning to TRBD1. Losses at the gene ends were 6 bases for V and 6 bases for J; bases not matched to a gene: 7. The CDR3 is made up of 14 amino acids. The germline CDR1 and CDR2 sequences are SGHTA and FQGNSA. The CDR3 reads CASSSQGVGQPQHF. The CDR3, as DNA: TGTGCCAGCAGTTCACAGGGGGTGGGTCAGCCCCAGCATTTT.